This T cell receptor (beta chain) was sequenced in a study of T cell repertoires in cytomegalovirus infection. Looking at the study overall: HLA-B-restricted CMV epitopes that are well studied, plus recently identified HLA-C-restricted ones, were used by the study. Public TCR beta signature analysis indicated the presence of both CMV infection and matching HLA type. General study points: HLA-C-restricted, CMV-specific TCR beta clonotypes were dominant ex vivo.

The J segment lost 3 bases and the V segment lost 3 bases, leaving 11 bases of the junction unmatched. The CDR3 extends over 16 amino acids. Germline V gene data show CDR1 as DFQATT and CDR2 as SNEGSKA (reference sequence). This clonotype has only a few counts. Its antigen remains unidentified. TCRdb reanalysed the reads using MiXCR and keeps one entry per CDR3 protein. The sample consists of about 270,000 distinct CDR3 sequences, 20% to 25% of them appearing once. The receptor's source is a human donor in good health (CMV status not recorded). Some clones in this sample may be carry-over from other donors' samples. The sample was cultured PBMCs, taken from culture after CMV antigen stimulation. The J gene is TRBJ1-1, the V gene TRBV20-1; TRBD1 matches at 9 bases. As DNA, the CDR3 is TGCAGTGCTAGGCCCCGTACAGGGGGCGGATACACTGAAGCTTTCTTT. Amino acid sequence: CSARPRTGGGYTEAFF.